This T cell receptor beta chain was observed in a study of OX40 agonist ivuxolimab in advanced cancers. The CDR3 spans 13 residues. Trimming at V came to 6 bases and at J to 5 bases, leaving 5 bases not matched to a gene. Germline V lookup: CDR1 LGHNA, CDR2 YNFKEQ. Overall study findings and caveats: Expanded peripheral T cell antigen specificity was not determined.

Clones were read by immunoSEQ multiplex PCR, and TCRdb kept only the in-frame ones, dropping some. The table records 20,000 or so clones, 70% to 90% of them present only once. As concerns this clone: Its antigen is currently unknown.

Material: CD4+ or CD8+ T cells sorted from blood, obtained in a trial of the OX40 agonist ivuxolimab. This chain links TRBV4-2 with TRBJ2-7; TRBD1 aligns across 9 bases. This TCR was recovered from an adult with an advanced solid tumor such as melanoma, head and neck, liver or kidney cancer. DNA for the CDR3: TGTGCCAGCAGGCTGGGACAGGGAAACGAGCAGTACTTC. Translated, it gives CASRLGQGNEQYF.